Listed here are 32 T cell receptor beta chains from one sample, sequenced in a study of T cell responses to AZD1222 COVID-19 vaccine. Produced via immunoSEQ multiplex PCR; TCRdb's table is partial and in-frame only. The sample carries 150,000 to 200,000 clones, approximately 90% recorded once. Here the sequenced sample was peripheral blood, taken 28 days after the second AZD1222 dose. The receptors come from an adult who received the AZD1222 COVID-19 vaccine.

The CDR3 nucleotides read TGTGCCAGCAGAGCTCGGACTAGCGGGAGGAAGTGGGGTGTCCCCTACGAGCAGTACTTC. This codes for CASRARTSGRKWGVPYEQYF. The V and J genes are TRBV9 and TRBJ2-7; TRBD2 matches at 14 bases. Germline assignment: CDR1 SGDLS and CDR2 YYNGEE. V dropped 5 bases and J dropped 2; count of bases not matched to a gene: 18. This CDR3 region has 20 residues.

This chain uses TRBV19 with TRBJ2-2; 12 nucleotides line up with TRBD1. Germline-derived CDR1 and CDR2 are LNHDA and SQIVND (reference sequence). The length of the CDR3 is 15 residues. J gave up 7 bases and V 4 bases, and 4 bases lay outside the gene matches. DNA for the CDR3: TGTGCCAGTAGTACGGGGACAGGGGGCAGCGGGGAGCTGTTTTTT. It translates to CASSTGTGGSGELFF.

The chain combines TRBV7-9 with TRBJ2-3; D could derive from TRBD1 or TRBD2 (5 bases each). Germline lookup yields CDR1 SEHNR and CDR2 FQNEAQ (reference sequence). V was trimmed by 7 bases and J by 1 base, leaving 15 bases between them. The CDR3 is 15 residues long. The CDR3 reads CASNLGAPGTDTQYF. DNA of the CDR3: TGTGCCAGCAATCTCGGGGCCCCCGGCACAGATACGCAGTATTTT.

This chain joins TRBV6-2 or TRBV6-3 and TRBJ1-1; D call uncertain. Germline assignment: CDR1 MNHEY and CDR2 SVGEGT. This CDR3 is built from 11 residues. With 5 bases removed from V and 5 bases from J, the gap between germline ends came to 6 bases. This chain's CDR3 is CASSVGTEAFF. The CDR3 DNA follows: TGTGCCAGCAGTGTGGGTACTGAAGCTTTCTTT.

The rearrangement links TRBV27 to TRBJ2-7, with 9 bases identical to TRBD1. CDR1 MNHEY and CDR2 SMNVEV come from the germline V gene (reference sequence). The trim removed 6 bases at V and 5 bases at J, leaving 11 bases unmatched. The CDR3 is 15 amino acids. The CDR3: CASSITGGYINEQYF. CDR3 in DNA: TGTGCCAGCAGCATCACAGGGGGCTATATTAACGAGCAGTACTTC.

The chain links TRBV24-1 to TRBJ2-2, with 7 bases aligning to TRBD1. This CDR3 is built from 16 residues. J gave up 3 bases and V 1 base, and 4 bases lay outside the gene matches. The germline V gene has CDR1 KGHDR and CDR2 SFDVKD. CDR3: CATSDFRQGDTGELFF. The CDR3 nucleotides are TGTGCCACCAGTGATTTTCGACAGGGAGACACCGGGGAGCTGTTTTTT.

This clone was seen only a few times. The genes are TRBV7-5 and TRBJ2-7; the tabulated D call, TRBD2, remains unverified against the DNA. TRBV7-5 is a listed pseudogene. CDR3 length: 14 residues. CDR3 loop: CARRPGLARFEQYF. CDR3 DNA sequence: TGTGCCAGAAGACCGGGACTAGCGAGGTTCGAGCAGTACTTC.

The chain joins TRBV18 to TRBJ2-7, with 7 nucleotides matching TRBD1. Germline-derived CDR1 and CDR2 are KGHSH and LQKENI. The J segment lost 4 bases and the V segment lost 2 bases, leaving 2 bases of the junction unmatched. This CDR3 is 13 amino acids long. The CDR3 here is CASSPWGQYEQYF. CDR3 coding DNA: TGTGCCAGCTCACCATGGGGACAGTACGAGCAGTACTTC.

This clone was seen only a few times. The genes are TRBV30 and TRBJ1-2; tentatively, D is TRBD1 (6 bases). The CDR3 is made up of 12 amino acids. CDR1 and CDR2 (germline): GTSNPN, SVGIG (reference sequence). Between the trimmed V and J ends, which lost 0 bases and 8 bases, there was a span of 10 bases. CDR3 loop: CAWSVPGGGYTF. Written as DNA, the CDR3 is TGTGCCTGGAGTGTACCCGGGGGCGGCTACACCTTC.

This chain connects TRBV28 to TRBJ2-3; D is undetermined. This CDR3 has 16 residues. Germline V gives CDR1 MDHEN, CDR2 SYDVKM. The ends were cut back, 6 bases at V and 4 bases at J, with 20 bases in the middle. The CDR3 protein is CASSQVPVRVPDTQYF. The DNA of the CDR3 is TGTGCCAGCAGCCAGGTACCTGTTCGTGTCCCAGATACGCAGTATTTT.

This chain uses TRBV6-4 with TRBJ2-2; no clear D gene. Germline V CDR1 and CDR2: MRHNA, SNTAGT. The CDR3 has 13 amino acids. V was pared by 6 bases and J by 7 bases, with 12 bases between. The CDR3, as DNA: TGTGCCAGCAGAACATCCGCGGTCGGGGAGCTGTTTTTT. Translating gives CASRTSAVGELFF.

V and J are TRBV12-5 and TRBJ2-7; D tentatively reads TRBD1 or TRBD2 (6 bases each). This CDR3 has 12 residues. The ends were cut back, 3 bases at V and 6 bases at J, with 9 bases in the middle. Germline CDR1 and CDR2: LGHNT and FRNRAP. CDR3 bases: TGTGCTAGTGGTTTCGGGGGCGCCGAGCAGTACTTC. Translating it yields CASGFGGAEQYF.

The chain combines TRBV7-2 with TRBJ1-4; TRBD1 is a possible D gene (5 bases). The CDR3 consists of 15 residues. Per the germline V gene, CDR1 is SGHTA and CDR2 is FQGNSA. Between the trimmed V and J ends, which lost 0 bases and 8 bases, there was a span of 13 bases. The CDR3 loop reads CASSLAGGWREKLFF. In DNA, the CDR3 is TGTGCCAGCAGCTTAGCTGGGGGGTGGCGGGAAAAACTGTTTTTT.

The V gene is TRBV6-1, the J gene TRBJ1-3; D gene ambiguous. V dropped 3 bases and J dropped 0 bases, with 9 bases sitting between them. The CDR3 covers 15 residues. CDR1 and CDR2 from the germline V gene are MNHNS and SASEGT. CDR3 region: CASSEDIRSGNTIYF. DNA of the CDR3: TGTGCCAGCAGTGAGGATATTCGCTCTGGAAACACCATATATTTT.

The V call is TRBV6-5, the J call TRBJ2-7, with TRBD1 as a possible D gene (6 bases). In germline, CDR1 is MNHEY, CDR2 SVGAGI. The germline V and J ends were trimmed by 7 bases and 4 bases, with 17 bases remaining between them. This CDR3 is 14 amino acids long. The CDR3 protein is CASTKTGPRYEQYF. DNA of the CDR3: TGTGCCAGCACCAAGACAGGCCCTCGTTACGAGCAGTACTTC.

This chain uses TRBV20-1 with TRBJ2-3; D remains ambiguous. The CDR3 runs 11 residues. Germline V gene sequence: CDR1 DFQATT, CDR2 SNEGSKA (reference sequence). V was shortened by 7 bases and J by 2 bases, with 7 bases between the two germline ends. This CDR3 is CSVTPTDTQYF. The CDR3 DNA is TGCAGTGTTACGCCCACAGATACGCAGTATTTT.

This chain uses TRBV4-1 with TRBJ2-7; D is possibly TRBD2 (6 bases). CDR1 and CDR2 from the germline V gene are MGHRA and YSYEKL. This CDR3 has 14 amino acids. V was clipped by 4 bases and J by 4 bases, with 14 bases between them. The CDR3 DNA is TGCGCCAGCAGCCTAGGCCGGGGGACGTACGAGCAGTACTTC. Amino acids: CASSLGRGTYEQYF.

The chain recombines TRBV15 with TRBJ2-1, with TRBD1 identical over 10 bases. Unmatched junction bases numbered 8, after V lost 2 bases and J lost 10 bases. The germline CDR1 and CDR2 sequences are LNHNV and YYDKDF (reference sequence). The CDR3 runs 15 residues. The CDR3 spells CATSRSGTGDFEQFF. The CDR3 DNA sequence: TGTGCCACCAGCAGATCCGGGACAGGGGATTTCGAGCAGTTCTTC.

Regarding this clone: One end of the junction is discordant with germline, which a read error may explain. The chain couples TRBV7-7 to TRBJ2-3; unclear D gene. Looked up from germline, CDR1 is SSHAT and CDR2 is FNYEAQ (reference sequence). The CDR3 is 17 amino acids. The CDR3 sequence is CASSPGRSGARTDTQYF. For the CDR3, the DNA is TGTGCTAGCAGCCCAGGCCGTTCCGGTGCACGCACAGATACGCAGTATTTT.

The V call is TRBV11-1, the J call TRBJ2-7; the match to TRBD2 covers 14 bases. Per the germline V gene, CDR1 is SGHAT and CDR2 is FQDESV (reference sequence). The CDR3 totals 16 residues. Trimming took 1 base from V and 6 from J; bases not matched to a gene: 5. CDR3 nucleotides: TGTGCCAGCAGCTTAGGGACTAGCGGGAGGTCCACCGAGCAGTACTTC. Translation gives CASSLGTSGRSTEQYF.

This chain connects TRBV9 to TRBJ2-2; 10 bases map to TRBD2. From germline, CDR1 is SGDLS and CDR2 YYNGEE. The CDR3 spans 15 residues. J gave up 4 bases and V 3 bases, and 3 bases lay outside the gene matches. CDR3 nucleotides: TGTGCCAGCAGCGCCAGCGGGAGGGTCACCGGGGAGCTGTTTTTT. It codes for CASSASGRVTGELFF. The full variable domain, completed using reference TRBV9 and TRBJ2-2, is DSGVTQTPKHLITATGQRVTLRCSPRSGDLSVYWYQQSLDQGLQFLIQYYNGEERAKGNILERFSAQQFPDLHSELNLSSLELGDSALYFCASSASGRVTGELFFGEGSRLTVL.

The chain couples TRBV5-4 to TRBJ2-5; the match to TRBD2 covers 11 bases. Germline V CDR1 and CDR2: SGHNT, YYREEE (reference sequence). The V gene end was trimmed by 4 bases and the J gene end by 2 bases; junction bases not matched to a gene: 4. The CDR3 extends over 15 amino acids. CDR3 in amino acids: CASSTGLAGQETQYF. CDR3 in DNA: TGTGCCAGCAGCACAGGACTAGCGGGTCAAGAGACCCAGTACTTC.

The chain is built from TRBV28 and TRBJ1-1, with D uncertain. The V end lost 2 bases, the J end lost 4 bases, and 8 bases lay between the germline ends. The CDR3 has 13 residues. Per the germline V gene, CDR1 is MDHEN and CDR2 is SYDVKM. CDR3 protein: CASSLVHPTEAFF. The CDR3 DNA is TGTGCCAGCAGTTTAGTCCATCCCACTGAAGCTTTCTTT.

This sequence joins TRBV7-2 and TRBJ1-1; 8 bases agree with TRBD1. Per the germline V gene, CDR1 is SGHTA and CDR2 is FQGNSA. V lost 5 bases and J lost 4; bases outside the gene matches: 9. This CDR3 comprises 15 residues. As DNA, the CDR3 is TGTGCCAGCAGCCGCGCAGGGGGCGCTGGCACTGAAGCTTTCTTT. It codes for CASSRAGGAGTEAFF.

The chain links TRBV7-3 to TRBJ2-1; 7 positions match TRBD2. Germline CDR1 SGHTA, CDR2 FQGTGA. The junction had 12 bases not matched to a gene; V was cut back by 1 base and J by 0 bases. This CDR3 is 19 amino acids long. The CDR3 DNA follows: TGTGCCAGCAGCTTAAGGTCCCTAGCGGTCAGGAGCTCCTACAATGAGCAGTTCTTC. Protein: CASSLRSLAVRSSYNEQFF.

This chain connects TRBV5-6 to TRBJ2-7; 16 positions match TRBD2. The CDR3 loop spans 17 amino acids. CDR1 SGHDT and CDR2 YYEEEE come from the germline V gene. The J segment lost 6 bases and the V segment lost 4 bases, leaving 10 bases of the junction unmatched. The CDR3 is CASSTGTSGRAWAEQYF. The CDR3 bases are TGTGCCAGCAGCACCGGGACTAGCGGGAGGGCCTGGGCCGAGCAGTACTTC.

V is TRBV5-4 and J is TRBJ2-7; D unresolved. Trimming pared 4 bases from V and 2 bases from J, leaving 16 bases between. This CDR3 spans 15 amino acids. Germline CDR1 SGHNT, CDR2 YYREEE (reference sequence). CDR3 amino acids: CASSPDAGPPYEQYF. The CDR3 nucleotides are TGTGCCAGCAGCCCTGACGCAGGCCCACCCTACGAGCAGTACTTC.

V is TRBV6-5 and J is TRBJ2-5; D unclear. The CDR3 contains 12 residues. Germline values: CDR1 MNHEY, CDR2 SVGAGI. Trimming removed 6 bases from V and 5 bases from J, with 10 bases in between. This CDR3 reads CASSPLGETQYF. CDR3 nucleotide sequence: TGTGCCAGCAGCCCACTCGGGGAGACCCAGTACTTC.

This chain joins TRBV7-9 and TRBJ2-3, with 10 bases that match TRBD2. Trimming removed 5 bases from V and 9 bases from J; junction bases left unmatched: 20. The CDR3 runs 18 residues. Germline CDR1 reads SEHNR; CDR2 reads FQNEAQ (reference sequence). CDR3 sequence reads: CASSPPKVTSGAQGTQYF. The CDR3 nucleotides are TGTGCCAGCAGCCCACCGAAGGTCACTAGCGGGGCCCAGGGGACGCAGTATTTT.

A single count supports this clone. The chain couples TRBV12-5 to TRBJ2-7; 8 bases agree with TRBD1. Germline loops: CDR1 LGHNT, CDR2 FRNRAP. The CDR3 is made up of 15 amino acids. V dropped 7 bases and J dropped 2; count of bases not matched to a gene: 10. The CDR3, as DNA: TGTGCTAGTGATCCGTCGGGACAGGCCCCCTACGAGCAGTACTTC. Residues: CASDPSGQAPYEQYF.

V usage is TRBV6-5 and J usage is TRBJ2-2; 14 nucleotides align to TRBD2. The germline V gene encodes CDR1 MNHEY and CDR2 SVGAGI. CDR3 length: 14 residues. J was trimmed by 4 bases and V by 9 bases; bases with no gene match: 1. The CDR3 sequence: CASGLAGGTGELFF. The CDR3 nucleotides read TGTGCCAGTGGACTAGCGGGAGGCACCGGGGAGCTGTTTTTT.

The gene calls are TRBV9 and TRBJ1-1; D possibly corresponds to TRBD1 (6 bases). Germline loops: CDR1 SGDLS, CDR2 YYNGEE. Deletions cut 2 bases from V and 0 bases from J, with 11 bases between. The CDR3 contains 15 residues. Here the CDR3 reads CASSVQGTMNTEAFF. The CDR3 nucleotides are TGTGCCAGCAGCGTTCAGGGGACCATGAACACTGAAGCTTTCTTT.